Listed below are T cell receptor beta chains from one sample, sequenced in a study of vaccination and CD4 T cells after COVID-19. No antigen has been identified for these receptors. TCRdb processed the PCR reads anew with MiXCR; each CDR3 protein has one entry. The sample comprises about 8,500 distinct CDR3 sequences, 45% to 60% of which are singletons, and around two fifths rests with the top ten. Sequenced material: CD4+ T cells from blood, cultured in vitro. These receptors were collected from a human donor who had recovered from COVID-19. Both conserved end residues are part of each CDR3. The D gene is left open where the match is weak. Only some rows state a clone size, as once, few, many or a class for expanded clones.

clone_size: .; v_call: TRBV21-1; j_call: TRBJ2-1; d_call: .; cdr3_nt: TGTGCCAGCAGCAAAGAGTGGGGGGTAAATAACTCCTACAATGAGCAGTTCTTC; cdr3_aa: CASSKEWGVNNSYNEQFF
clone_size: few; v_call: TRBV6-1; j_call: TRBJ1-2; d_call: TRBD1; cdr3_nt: TGTGCCAGCAGACAGGACAGGGGGTTTTATGGCTACACCTTC; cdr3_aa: CASRQDRGFYGYTF
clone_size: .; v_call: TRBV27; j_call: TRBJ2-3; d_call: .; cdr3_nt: TGTGCCAGCCGTGGGTCGCCCCGACACGAAACGCAGTATTTT; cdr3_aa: CASRGSPRHETQYF
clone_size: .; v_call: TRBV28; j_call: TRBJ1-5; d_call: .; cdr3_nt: TGTGCCAGCAGTTTATATGTTCAGCCCCAGCATTTT; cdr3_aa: CASSLYVQPQHF
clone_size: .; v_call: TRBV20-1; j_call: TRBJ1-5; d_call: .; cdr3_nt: TGCAGTGCAAAGAGGGGGTGGAGTCAGCCCCAGCATTTT; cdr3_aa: CSAKRGWSQPQHF
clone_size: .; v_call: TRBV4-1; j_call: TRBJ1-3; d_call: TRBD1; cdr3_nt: TGCGCCAGCAGCCAACGAACCCGACAGGGGAGTTCAGACACCATATATTTT; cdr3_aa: CASSQRTRQGSSDTIYF
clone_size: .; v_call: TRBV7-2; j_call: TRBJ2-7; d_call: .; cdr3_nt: TGCGCCAGCAGCCAGCGACACTACTCCTACGAGCAGTACTTC; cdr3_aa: CASSQRHYSYEQYF
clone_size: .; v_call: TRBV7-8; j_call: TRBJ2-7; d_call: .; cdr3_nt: TGTGCCAGCAGCTTAGCTTTCCAGGCGAACTACGAGCAGTACTTC; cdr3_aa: CASSLAFQANYEQYF
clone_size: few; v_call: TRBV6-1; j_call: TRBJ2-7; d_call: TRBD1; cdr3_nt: TGTGCCAGCAGTGACGGGACAGGGGCTTATGGGGGGCAGTACTTC; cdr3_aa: CASSDGTGAYGGQYF
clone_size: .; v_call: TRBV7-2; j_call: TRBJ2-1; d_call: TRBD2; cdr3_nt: TGTGCCAGCAGCTTTATAGCGGGACTAGTGAACAATGAGCAGTTCTTC; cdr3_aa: CASSFIAGLVNNEQFF
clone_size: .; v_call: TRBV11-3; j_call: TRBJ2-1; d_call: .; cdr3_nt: TGTGCCAGCAGCCACATCCGGGACTGGGAGCAGTTCTTC; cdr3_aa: CASSHIRDWEQFF
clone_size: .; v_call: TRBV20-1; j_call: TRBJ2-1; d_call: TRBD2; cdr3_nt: TGCAGTGCTAGAGATCTAACTAGCGGGGGTTCCTACAATGAGCAGTTCTTC; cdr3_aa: CSARDLTSGGSYNEQFF
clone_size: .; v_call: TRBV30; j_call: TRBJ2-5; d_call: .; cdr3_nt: TGTGCCTGGAGTCCCTCATACGAGCAAGAGACCCAGTACTTC; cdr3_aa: CAWSPSYEQETQYF
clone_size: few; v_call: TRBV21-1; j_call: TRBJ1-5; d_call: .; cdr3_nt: TGTGCCAGCAGCGTTGGCAGGGGGCAGGATCAGCCCCAGCATTTT; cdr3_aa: CASSVGRGQDQPQHF
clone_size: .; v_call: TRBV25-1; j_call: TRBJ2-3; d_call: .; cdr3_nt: TGTGCCAGCAGTGATCGGGGTGGTACGCAGTATTTT; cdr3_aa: CASSDRGGTQYF
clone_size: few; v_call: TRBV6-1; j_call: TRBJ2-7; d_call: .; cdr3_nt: TGTGCCAGCATCGAAAAATGGGGTCCCGCCGGCGAGCAGTACTTC; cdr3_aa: CASIEKWGPAGEQYF
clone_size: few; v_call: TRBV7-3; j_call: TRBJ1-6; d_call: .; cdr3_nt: TGTGCCAGCAGCCCAACGAATAATTCACCCCTCCACTTT; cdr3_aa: CASSPTNNSPLHF
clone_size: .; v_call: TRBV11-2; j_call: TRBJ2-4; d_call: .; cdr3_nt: TGTGCCAGCAGCCGCTGGGGACAAACAAACATTCAGTACTTC; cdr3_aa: CASSRWGQTNIQYF
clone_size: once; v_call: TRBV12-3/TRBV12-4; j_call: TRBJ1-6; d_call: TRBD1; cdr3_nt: TGTGCCAGCAGCCGACAGGGGGCTGGTGATTCACCCCTCCACTTT; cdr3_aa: CASSRQGAGDSPLHF
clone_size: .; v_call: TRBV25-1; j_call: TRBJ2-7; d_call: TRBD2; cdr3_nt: TGTGCCAGCAGTGAGACTAGCGGGAGATACTACGAGCAGTACTTC; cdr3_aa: CASSETSGRYYEQYF
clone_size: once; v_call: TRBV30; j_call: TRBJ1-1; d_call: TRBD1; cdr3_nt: TGTGCCGGTTTCCGGCAGGGGGCAGGGTGGGCTCGGTTT; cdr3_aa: CAGFRQGAGWARF
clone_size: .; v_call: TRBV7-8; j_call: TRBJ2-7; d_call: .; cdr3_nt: TGTGCCAGCAGCTTCAGTCCCGACGCTTCGGAGACCCAGCAGTACTTC; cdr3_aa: CASSFSPDASETQQYF
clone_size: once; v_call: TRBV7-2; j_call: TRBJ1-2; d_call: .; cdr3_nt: TGTGCCAGCAGCTTAGTGGTCTCCTATGGCTACACCTTC; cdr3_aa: CASSLVVSYGYTF
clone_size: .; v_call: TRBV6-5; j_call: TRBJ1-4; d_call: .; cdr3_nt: TGTGCCAGCAGTTACCAATTGACAACAACTAATGAAAAACTGTTTTTT; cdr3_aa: CASSYQLTTTNEKLFF
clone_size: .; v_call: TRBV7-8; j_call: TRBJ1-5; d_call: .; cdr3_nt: TGTGCCAGCAGCCCCGGTCGGGGTTGGCAGCCCCAGCATTTT; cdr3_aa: CASSPGRGWQPQHF
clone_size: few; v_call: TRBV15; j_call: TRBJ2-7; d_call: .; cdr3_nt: TGTGCCACCAGCAGAGATTCGGATAGCTACGAGCAGTACTTC; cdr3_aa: CATSRDSDSYEQYF
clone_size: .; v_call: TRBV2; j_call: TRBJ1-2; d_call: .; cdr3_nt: TGTGCCAGCAAGATTACCGGGACCGAAGAGGGCTACACCTTC; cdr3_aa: CASKITGTEEGYTF
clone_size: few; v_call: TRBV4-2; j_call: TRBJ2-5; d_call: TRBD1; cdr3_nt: TGTGCCAGCAGCCAGGGGACAGCGAAAGAGACCCAGTACTTC; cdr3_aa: CASSQGTAKETQYF
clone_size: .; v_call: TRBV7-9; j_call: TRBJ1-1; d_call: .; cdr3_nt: TGTGCCAGCAGCTTTGTTGAGAACACTGAAGCTTTCTTT; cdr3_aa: CASSFVENTEAFF
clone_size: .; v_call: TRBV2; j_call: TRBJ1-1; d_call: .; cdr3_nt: TGTGCCAGCAGTGGGGACACAAGGAACGTTGAAGCTTTCTTT; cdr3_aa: CASSGDTRNVEAFF
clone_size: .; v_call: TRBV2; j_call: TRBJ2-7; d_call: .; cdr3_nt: TGTGCCAGCAGTGAACAGGTATCCTACGAGCAGTACTTC; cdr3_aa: CASSEQVSYEQYF
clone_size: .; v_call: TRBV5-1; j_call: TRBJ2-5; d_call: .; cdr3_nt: TGCGCCAGCAGCCTAAACCCGGGGGGCGAAGAGACCCAGTACTTC; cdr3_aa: CASSLNPGGEETQYF
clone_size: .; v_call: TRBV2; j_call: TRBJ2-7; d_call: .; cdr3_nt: TGTGCCAGCAGCCGAGGGGGGACCTACGAGCAGTACTTC; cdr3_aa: CASSRGGTYEQYF
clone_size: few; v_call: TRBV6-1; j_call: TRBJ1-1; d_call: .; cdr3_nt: TGTGCCATCACTCTCATGGGGGGGCCCTTGAACACTGAAGCTTTCTTT; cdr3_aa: CAITLMGGPLNTEAFF
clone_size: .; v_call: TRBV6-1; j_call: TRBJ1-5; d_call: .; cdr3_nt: TGTGCCAGCAGTGAACGTTTGCAGGGTTCTAGCAATCAGCCCCAGCATTTT; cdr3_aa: CASSERLQGSSNQPQHF
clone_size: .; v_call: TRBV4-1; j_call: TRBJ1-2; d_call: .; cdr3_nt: TGCGCCAGCAGCCAAGACATCAGGGAGTACTATGGCTACACCTTC; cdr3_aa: CASSQDIREYYGYTF
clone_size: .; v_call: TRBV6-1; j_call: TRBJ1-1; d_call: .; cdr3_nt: TGTGCAGCCGGTTCATTTACAGAGAACACTGAAGCTTTCTTT; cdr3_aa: CAAGSFTENTEAFF
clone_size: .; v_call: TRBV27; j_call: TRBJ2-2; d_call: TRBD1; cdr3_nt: TGTGCCAGCCGGCTCGGGACAGCAAACACCGGGGAGCTGTTTTTT; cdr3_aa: CASRLGTANTGELFF
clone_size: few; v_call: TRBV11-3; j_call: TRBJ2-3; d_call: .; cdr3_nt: TGTGCCAGCAGCCCCAAGGTCCGAGACAGAAGCACAGATACGCAGTATTTT; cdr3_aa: CASSPKVRDRSTDTQYF
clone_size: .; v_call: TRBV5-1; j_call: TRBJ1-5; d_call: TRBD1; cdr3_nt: TGCGCCAGCAGTTTGACAGGGGGCTACCAGCCCCAGCATTTT; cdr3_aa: CASSLTGGYQPQHF
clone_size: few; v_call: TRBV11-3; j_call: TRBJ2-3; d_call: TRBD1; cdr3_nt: TGTGCCAGCAGCCTCAGGGGGTCTAGCACAGATACGCAGTATTTT; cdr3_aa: CASSLRGSSTDTQYF
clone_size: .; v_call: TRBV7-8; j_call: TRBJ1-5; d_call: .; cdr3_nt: TGTGCCAGCAGCCCGGGGGCCGGGGGCAATCAGCCCCAGCATTTT; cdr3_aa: CASSPGAGGNQPQHF
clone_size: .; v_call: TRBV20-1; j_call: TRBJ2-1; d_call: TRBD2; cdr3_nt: TGCAGTGCAACCCAGAGCGGGAGATATTCTGAGCAGTTCTTC; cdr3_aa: CSATQSGRYSEQFF
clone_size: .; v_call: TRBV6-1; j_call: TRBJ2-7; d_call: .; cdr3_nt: TGTGCCAGCAAGGACCAACCGGGTTCTCCTCACGAGCAGTACTTC; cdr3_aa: CASKDQPGSPHEQYF
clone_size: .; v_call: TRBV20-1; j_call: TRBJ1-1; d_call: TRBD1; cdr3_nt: TGCAGTGCTAGAGAGGGCTCAGGGGGTAGGACTGAAGCTTTCTTT; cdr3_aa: CSAREGSGGRTEAFF
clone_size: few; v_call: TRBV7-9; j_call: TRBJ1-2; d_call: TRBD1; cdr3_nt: TGTGCCAGCAGTTTCCCGACAGGGTCTAGTGGCTACACCTTC; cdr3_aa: CASSFPTGSSGYTF
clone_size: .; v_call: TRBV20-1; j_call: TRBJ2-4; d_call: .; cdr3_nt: TGCAGTGCTAGAGATACTAGCTATCTTGACATTCAGTACTTC; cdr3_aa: CSARDTSYLDIQYF
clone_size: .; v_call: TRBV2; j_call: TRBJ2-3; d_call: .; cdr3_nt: TGTGCCAGCAGTCACCCCGTCCGCGGGGCATTAGATACGCAGTATTTT; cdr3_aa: CASSHPVRGALDTQYF
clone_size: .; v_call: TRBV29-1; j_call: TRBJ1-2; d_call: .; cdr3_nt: TGCAGCGTTGATAGGGATCATTCACAGGTGTCCCTTAACTATGGCTACACCTTC; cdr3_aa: CSVDRDHSQVSLNYGYTF
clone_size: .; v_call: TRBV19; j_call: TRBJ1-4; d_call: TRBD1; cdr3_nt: TGTGCCAGCGCTGGACAGGGGGCAACTAATGAAAAACTGTTTTTT; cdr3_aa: CASAGQGATNEKLFF
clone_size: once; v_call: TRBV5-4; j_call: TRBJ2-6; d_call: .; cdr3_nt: TGTGCCAGCAGCTTGGCCCGGGGGCTTACTGGGGCCAACGTCCTGACTTTC; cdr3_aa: CASSLARGLTGANVLTF
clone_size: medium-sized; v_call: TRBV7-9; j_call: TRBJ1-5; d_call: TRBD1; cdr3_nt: TGTGCCAGCAGCTTAGGCGGTTGGTCAGGGGGGGATCAGCCCCAGCATTTT; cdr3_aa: CASSLGGWSGGDQPQHF
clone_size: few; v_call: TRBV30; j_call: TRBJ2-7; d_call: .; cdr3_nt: TGTGCCTGGACTCGCGACTCCTACGAGCAGTACTTC; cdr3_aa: CAWTRDSYEQYF
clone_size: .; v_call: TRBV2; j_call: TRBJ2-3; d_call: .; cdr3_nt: TGTGCCAGCAGTGCTCCGGGACCCCCCTGGGATACGCAGTATTTT; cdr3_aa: CASSAPGPPWDTQYF
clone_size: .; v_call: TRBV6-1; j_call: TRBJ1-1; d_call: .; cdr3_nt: TGTGCCAGCAGTGAATCTCTAGGGGGGTACACTGAAGCTTTCTTT; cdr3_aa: CASSESLGGYTEAFF
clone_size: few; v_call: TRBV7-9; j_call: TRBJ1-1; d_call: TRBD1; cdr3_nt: TGTGCCAGCAGCAATATGAGGGGGCTCACTGAAGCTTTCTTT; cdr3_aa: CASSNMRGLTEAFF
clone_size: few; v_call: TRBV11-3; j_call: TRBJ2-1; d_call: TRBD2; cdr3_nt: TGTGCCAGCAGTGATAGCGGGGGTTACAATGAGCAGTTCTTC; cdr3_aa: CASSDSGGYNEQFF
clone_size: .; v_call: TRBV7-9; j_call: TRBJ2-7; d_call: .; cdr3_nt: TGTGCCAGCAGCTTTTGGACCCTACAGAGAGTCTCCTACGAGCAGTACTTC; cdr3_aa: CASSFWTLQRVSYEQYF